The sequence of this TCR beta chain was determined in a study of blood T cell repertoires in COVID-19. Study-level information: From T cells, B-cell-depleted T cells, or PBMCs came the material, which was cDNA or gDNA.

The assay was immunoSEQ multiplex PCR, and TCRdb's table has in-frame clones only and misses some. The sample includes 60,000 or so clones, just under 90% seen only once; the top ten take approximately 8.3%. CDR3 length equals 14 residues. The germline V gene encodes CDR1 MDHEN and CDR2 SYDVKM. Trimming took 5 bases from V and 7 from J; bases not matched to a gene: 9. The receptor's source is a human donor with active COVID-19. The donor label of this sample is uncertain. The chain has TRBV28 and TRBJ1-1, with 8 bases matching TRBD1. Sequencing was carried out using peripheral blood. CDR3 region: CASSHGTGLFEAFF. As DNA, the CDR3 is TGTGCCAGCAGTCACGGGACAGGCCTTTTTGAAGCTTTCTTT.